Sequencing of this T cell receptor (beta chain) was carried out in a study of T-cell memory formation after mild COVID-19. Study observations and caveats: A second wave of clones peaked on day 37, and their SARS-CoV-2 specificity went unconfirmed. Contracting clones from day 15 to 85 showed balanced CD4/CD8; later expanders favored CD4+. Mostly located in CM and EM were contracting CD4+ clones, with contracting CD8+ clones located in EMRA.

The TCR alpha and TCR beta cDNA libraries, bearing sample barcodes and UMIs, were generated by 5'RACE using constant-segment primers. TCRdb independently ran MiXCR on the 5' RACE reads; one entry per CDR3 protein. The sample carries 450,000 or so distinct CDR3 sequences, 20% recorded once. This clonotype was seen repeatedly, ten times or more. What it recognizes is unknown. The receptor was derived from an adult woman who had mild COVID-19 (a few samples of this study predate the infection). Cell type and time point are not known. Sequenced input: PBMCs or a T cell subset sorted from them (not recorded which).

CDR3 DNA: TGTGCCAGCAGCCGACTGGGGACAAACTACGAGCAGTACTTC. Its protein is CASSRLGTNYEQYF. The chain recombines TRBV7-9 with TRBJ2-7, with D perhaps TRBD1 (6 bases). The germline V and J ends were trimmed by 5 bases and 3 bases, with 14 bases remaining between them. The CDR3 runs 14 residues. Germline CDR1 is SEHNR and CDR2 is FQNEAQ (reference sequence).